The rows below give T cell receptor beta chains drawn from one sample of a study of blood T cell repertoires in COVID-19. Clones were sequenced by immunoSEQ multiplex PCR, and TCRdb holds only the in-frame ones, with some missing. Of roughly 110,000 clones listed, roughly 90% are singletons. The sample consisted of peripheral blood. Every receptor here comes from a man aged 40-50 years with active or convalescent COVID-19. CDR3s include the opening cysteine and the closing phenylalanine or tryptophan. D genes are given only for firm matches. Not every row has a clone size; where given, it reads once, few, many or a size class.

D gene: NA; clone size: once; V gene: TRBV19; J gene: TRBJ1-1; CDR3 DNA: TGTGCCAGTAGTATGGGCCGGAACACTGAAGCTTTCTTT; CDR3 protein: CASSMGRNTEAFF
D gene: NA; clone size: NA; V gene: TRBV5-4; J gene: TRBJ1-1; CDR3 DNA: TGTGCCAGCAGCCCTACGTGGAGCACTGAAGCTTTCTTT; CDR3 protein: CASSPTWSTEAFF
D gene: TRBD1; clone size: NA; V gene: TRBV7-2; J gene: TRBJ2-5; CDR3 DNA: TGTGCCAGCAGCTCACGACAGGGGAGCCAAGAGACCCAGTACTTC; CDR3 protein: CASSSRQGSQETQYF
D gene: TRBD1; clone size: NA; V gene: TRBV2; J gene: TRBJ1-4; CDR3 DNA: TGTGCCAGCAGTGACAGGGGGACCACTAATGAAAAACTGTTTTTT; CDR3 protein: CASSDRGTTNEKLFF
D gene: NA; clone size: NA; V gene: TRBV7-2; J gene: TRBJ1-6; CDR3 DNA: TGTGCCAGCAGCTCTCCCGGAGAGTATTCACCCCTCCACTTT; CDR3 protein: CASSSPGEYSPLHF
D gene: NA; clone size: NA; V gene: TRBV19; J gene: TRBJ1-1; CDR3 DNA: TGTGCCAGTAGACCCGGGACAAGTGGCACTGAAGCTTTCTTT; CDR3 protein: CASRPGTSGTEAFF
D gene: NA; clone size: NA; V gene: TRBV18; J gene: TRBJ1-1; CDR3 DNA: TGTGCCAGCTCACCACCGGGCCGAGGGAGGGACACTGAAGCTTTCTTT; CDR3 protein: CASSPPGRGRDTEAFF
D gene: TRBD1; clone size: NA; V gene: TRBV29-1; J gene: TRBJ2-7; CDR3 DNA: TGCAGCGTTGCGGGACAGGGTGTCTACGAGCAGTACTTC; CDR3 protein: CSVAGQGVYEQYF
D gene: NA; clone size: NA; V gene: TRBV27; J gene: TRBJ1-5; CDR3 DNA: TGTGCCAGCAGTTCCCGGGGACAGCCCCAGCATTTT; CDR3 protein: CASSSRGQPQHF
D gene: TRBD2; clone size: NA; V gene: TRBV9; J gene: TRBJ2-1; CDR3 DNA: TGTGCCAGCAGCGTAGCCCTTGCGGGGTCTTTCGGGGGGAATGAGCAGTTCTTC; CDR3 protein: CASSVALAGSFGGNEQFF
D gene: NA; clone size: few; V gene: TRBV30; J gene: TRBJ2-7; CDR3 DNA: TGTGCCTGGTCCCTCGGAGGCGGCGAGCAGTACTTC; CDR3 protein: CAWSLGGGEQYF
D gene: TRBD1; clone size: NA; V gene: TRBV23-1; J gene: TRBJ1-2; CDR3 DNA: TGCGCCAGCAGTCAACCGAACCGCCCCGGATGGGACAGGAATAAATTTTCGCTCTATGGCTACACCTTC; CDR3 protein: CASSQPNRPGWDRNKFSLYGYTF
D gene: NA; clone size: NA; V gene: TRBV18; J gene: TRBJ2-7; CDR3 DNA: TGTGCCAGCTCACCAACCCTTAGCGAGCAGTACTTC; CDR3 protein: CASSPTLSEQYF
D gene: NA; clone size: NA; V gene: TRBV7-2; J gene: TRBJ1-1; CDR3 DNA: TGTGCCAGCAGCTTAAGACAGATGAACACTGAAGCTTTCTTT; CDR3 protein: CASSLRQMNTEAFF
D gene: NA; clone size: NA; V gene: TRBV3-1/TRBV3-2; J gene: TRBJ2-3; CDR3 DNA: TGTGCCAGCAGCCAACCTAGCACAGATACGCAGTATTTT; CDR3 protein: CASSQPSTDTQYF
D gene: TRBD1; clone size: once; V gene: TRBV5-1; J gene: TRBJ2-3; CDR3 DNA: TGCGCCAGCAGCTCGCCGGGACAGGCAACCACAGATACGCAGTATTTT; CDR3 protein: CASSSPGQATTDTQYF
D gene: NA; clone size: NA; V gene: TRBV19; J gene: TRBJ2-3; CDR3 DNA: TGTGCCAGCCAACCCGCGGGAAGCACAGATACGCAGTATTTT; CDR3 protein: CASQPAGSTDTQYF
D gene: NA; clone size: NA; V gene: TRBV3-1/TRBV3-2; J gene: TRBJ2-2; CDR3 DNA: TGTGCCAGTAGCCTGAGACGCGGTTCGGGGACCGGGGAGCTGTTTTTT; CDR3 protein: CASSLRRGSGTGELFF
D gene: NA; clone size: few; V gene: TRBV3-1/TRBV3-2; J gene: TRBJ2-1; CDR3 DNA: TGTGCCAGCAGCCAAGATGGCCTGCAGGGGTCACGCGGGGAGCAGTTCTTC; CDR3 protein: CASSQDGLQGSRGEQFF
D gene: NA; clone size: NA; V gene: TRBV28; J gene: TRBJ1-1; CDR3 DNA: TGTGCCAGCAGTTTATATGGGGAGAGGAACACTGAAGCTTTCTTT; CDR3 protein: CASSLYGERNTEAFF
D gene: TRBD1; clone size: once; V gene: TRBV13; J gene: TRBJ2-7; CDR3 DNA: TGTGCCAGCAGAAAGTTCCGAGGACAGGGAATGAGTATACCGGAGCAGTACTTC; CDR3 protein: CASRKFRGQGMSIPEQYF
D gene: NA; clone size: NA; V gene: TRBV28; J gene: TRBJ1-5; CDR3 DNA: TGTGCCAGCAGTTTGACAGTTAGCAATCAGCCCCAGCATTTT; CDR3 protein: CASSLTVSNQPQHF
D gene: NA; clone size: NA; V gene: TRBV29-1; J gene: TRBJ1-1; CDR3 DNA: TGCAGCGGCATCACAGGGATAAATGGTAAGGGCACTGAAGCTTTCTTT; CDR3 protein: CSGITGINGKGTEAFF
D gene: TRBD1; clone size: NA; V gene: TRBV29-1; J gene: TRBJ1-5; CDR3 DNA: TGCAGCGTTGGGGACAGCTATCAGCCCCAGCATTTT; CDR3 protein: CSVGDSYQPQHF
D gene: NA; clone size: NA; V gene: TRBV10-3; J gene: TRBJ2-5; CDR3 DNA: TGTGCCATCAGTCTTCGGCAGGGGAGTTCCCAAGAGACCCAGTACTTC; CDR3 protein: CAISLRQGSSQETQYF
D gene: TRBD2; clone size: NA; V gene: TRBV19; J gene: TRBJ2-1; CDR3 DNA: TGTGCCAGTAGTATGGGAGGGTACAATGAGCAGTTCTTC; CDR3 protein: CASSMGGYNEQFF
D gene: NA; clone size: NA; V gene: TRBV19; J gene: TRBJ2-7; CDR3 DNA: TGTGCCAGTAGTATAGGGACAGCCTACGAGCAGTACTTC; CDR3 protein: CASSIGTAYEQYF
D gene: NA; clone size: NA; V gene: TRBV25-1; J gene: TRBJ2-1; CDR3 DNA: TGTGCCAGCAGTGACGGGATTGGCTCCTACAATGAGCAGTTCTTC; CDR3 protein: CASSDGIGSYNEQFF
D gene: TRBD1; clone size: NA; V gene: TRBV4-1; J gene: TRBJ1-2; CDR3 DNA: TGCGCCAGCAGCCACAGCCCAGGGGGAGTTCGTGGCTACACCTTC; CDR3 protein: CASSHSPGGVRGYTF
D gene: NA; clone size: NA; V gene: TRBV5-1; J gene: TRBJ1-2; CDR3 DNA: TGCGCCAGCAGCTTGGACAGAAACTATGGCTACACCTTC; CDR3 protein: CASSLDRNYGYTF
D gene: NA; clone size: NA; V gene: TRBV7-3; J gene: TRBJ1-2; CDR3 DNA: TGTGCCAGCAGCAAACAAGGAGATGGCTACACCTTC; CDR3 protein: CASSKQGDGYTF
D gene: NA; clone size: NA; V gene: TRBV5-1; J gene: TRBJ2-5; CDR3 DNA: TGCGCCAGCAGCGACGGGAGAAGTGGAGAGACCCAGTACTTC; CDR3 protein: CASSDGRSGETQYF
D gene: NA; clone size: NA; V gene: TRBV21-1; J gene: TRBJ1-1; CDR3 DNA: TGTGCCAGCAGTCATGTTTTCTATACTTTCTTT; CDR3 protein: CASSHVFYTFF
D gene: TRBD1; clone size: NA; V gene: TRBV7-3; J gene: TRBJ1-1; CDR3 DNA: TGTGCCAGCAGCTTCGCAAGGGGGCGCGAAGCTTTCTTT; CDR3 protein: CASSFARGREAFF
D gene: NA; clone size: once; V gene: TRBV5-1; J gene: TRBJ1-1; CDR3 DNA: TGCGCCAGCAGCTTGAATTCTCCAGAGAACACTGAAGCTTTCTTT; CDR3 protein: CASSLNSPENTEAFF
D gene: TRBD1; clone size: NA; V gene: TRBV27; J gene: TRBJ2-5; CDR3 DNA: TGTGCCAGCAGGGTTGGAGGGACAGGGGGCCAAGAGACCCAGTACTTC; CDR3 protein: CASRVGGTGGQETQYF
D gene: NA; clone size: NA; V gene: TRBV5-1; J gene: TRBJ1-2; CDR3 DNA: TGCGCCAGCAGTCCGGGAAACCCCTATGGCTACACCTTC; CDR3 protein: CASSPGNPYGYTF
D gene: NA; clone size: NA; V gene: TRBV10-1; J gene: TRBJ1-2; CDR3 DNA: TGCGCCAGCAGTGAGAGTCAAAGCCATGGCTACACCTTC; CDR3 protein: CASSESQSHGYTF
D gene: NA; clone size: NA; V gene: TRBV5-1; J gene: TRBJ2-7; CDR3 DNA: TGCGCCAGCAGCTTGGCCGGGTCCTACGAGCAGTACTTC; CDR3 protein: CASSLAGSYEQYF
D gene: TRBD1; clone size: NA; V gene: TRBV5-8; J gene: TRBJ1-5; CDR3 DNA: TGTGCCAGCAGTCCGGGACAGAAAAATAGCAATCAGCCCCAGCATTTT; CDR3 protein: CASSPGQKNSNQPQHF
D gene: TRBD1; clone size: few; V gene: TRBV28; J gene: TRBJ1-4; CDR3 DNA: TGTGCCAGCAGTCAAGGGGGCGCATTGGAAAAACTGTTTTTT; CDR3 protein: CASSQGGALEKLFF